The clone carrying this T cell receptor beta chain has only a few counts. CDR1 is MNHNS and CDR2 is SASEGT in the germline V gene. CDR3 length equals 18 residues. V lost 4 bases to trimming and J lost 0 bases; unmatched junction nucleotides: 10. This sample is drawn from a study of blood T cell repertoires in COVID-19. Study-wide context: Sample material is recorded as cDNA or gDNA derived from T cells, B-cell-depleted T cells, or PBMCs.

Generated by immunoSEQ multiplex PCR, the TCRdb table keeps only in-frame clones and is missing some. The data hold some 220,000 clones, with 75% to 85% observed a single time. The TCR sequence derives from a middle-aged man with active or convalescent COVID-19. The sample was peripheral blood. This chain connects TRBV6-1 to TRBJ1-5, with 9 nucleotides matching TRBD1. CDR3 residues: CASSGRGGTGSSNQPQHF. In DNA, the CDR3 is TGTGCCAGCAGTGGCAGGGGCGGGACAGGGTCTAGCAATCAGCCCCAGCATTTT.